Sequencing of this T cell receptor beta chain was carried out in a study of cytomegalovirus exposure and HLA in healthy donors. Study-level findings and limits: CMV serostatus was the only recorded immune exposure for donors. It was assumed in the presence/absence analyses that sequencing depth was roughly uniform across donors. The Asian-associated ancestry cluster reportedly had fewer N-insertions than the roughly 670-donor mean in a later analysis. A few of the chains that were CMV-associated were confirmed in vitro to be specific for CMV antigens.

Trimming left V 5 bases short and J 0 bases short, with 14 bases between. From germline, CDR1 is WSHSY and CDR2 SAAADI. The CDR3 is 15 amino acids. With respect to this clone: What it binds is unknown.

It was with 60 Vbeta and 13 Jbeta primers that the PCR ran. Profiling relied on immunoSEQ multiplex PCR, and the TCRdb table lists in-frame clones only, not all of them. The sample shows about 190,000 clones, approximately 80% of them seen only once. The J gene is TRBJ2-7, the V gene TRBV10-2; D gene uncertain. The receptor's source is a boy aged 5-17 years in good health and CMV-seronegative. What was sequenced was PBMCs. CDR3: CASSPYFEDSYEQYF. The CDR3 DNA sequence: TGCGCCAGCAGTCCTTACTTCGAGGACTCCTACGAGCAGTACTTC.